The clone carrying this TCR beta chain was picked up many times. Its antigen is undetermined. These data are taken from a study of CD8 T cells in ankylosing spondylitis. Via MiXCR, TCRdb re-called the 5' RACE reads, giving one row per CDR3 protein. The sample yields under 250,000 distinct CDR3 sequences, roughly 6.6% seen once. Findings of the study overall: There were earlier reports of some motif variants in reactive arthritis synovial fluid and blood. Seven or eight highly homologous variants formed a TCR beta motif that appeared characteristic of ankylosing spondylitis blood.

The source of this sequence is a male donor with ankylosing spondylitis. Sequencing was carried out using blood, either unsorted or a sorted T cell fraction (not recorded which).

Here the CDR3 reads CASSQALRASDTGELFF. As DNA, the CDR3 is TGTGCCAGCAGCCAGGCACTACGGGCGTCGGACACCGGGGAGCTGTTTTTT. The chain is built from TRBV14 and TRBJ2-2; D not certain. Germline lookup yields CDR1 SGHDN and CDR2 FVKESK. Trimming removed 3 bases from V and 3 bases from J, with 17 bases in between. The CDR3 runs to 17 residues.